The 6 T cell receptor beta chains in this list originate from one sample, sequenced in a study of T cells after yellow fever vaccination. One entry per CDR3 protein results from TCRdb running MiXCR on the 5' RACE reads. There are more than 250,000 distinct CDR3 sequences in the sample; 6.8% occur only once, and 15% to 20% lies in the top ten. The specimen comprised PBMCs, sampled around 45 days after the first yellow fever vaccination. These receptors came from a man between 18 and 35 years old who received the YFV17D yellow fever vaccine.

In its sample, this clonotype was seen many times. V usage is TRBV4-3 and J usage is TRBJ2-5; D may correspond to TRBD1 or TRBD2 (5 bases each). This CDR3 spans 16 amino acids. Germline CDR1 reads LGHNA; CDR2 reads YSLEER. Trimming pared 0 bases from V and 2 bases from J, leaving 13 bases between. The DNA of the CDR3 is TGCGCCAGCAGCCAAGAAAGGGGACGGACACAAGAGACCCAGTACTTC. Residues: CASSQERGRTQETQYF.

This rearrangement joins TRBV18 to TRBJ1-1, with D possibly TRBD1 on 5 matching bases. This CDR3 comprises 14 residues. The V end lost 0 bases, the J end lost 6 bases, and 11 bases lay between the germline ends. Per germline, CDR1 KGHSH and CDR2 LQKENI. CDR3 sequence (DNA): TGTGCCAGCTCACCACCGTCAGGGAGCCCTGAAGCTTTCTTT. Its translation: CASSPPSGSPEAFF.

This clonotype was seen more than once but under ten times. The J gene is TRBJ2-7, the V gene TRBV20-1; 11 bases are a match to TRBD1. V gave up 3 bases and J gave up 4 bases; unmatched junction bases: 5. The CDR3 extends over 14 amino acids. Per the germline V gene, CDR1 is DFQATT and CDR2 is SNEGSKA (reference sequence). DNA of the CDR3: TGCAGTGCTAGGGACAGGGGGCGGTGGTACGAGCAGTACTTC. Protein product: CSARDRGRWYEQYF.

The table lists this clonotype with a few counts. The rearrangement joins TRBV24-1 to TRBJ2-1, with 8 bases aligning to TRBD2. CDR1 and CDR2 (germline): KGHDR, SFDVKD. The CDR3 totals 15 residues. V dropped 2 bases and J dropped 5; count of bases not matched to a gene: 4. The CDR3 here is CATSDYSGADNEQFF. The CDR3 DNA reads as TGTGCCACCAGTGATTATAGCGGGGCGGACAATGAGCAGTTCTTC.

The genes are TRBV11-2 and TRBJ2-1; D is unclear. The germline CDR1 and CDR2 sequences are SGHAT and FQNNGV. This CDR3 is 17 amino acids long. V dropped 1 base and J dropped 0 bases, with 13 bases sitting between them. CDR3 DNA sequence: TGTGCCAGCAGCTTAGGGGTCCGTGCCAGCTCCTACAATGAGCAGTTCTTC. Its translation is CASSLGVRASSYNEQFF.

This clonotype was found many times. The rearrangement links TRBV5-5 to TRBJ2-5; the match to TRBD2 covers 8 bases. Trimming took 0 bases from V and 5 from J; bases not matched to a gene: 0. Germline CDR1 SGHKS, CDR2 YYEKEE (reference sequence). The CDR3 runs to 13 residues. This CDR3 reads CASSLGTSETQYF. In nucleotides, the CDR3 is TGTGCCAGCAGCTTGGGGACTAGCGAGACCCAGTACTTC. The full variable domain, with the rest looked up from reference TRBV5-5 and TRBJ2-5, is DAGVTQSPTHLIKTRGQQVTLRCSPISGHKSVSWYQQVLGQGPQFIFQYYEKEERGRGNFPDRFSARQFPNYSSELNVNALLLGDSALYLCASSLGTSETQYFGPGTRLLVL.